The rows below give T cell receptor beta chains drawn from one sample of a study of cytomegalovirus exposure and HLA in healthy donors. Repertoires were generated with immunoSEQ multiplex PCR, while TCRdb's copy carries only in-frame clones and drops some. Of roughly 61,000 clones in the sample, 89% were seen once. Sequenced material: PBMCs. The receptors shown here come from a man aged 30 to 45 in good health and CMV-seropositive. The CDR3 runs from the conserved cysteine through the conserved F or W. Each record gives: D gene, clone size, V gene, J gene, CDR3 protein, CDR3 DNA. The D gene is left open where the match is weak. The size entry is marked missing in some rows and otherwise reads once, few, many or a size class.

>TRBD2|-|TRBV5-1|TRBJ2-3
CASSLDSGGPADTQYF
TGCGCCAGCAGCTTGGACTCGGGAGGGCCGGCAGATACGCAGTATTTT
>TRBD2|-|TRBV4-1|TRBJ2-1
CASSHVLAGVVYNEQFF
TGCGCCAGCAGCCATGTCCTAGCGGGAGTCGTGTACAATGAGCAGTTCTTC
>-|-|TRBV11-3|TRBJ1-3
CASSPGDASGNTIYF
TGTGCCAGCAGCCCAGGGGACGCCTCTGGAAACACCATATATTTT
>TRBD1|-|TRBV19|TRBJ2-7
CASSIRDRDYEQYF
TGTGCCAGTAGTATAAGGGACAGGGACTACGAGCAGTACTTC
>-|-|TRBV7-6|TRBJ1-2
CASSLAAAWSEDGYTF
TGTGCCAGCAGCTTAGCAGCCGCATGGAGTGAGGATGGCTACACCTTC
>TRBD1|-|TRBV4-3|TRBJ1-4
CASSQDGTGDEKLFF
TGCGCCAGCAGCCAAGATGGGACAGGGGACGAAAAACTGTTTTTT
>TRBD2|-|TRBV9|TRBJ2-6
CASSAASGPSSGANVLTF
TGTGCCAGCAGCGCCGCTAGCGGGCCCAGCTCTGGGGCCAACGTCCTGACTTTC
>TRBD2|-|TRBV7-2|TRBJ2-7
CASALAGASYEQYF
TGTGCCAGCGCCCTAGCGGGGGCCTCCTACGAGCAGTACTTC
>TRBD2|-|TRBV5-8|TRBJ2-3
CASSPWAGAGTQYF
TGTGCCAGCAGCCCATGGGCGGGAGCGGGTACGCAGTATTTT
>TRBD2|-|TRBV28|TRBJ2-7
CASLAGGGEQYF
TGTGCCAGCTTAGCGGGAGGAGGCGAGCAGTACTTC
>-|once|TRBV9|TRBJ2-1
CASSVGGQYNEQFF
TGTGCCAGCAGCGTAGGCGGACAGTACAATGAGCAGTTCTTC
>-|-|TRBV11-2|TRBJ1-2
CASSRDTNYGYTF
TGTGCCAGCAGCCGGGACACTAACTATGGCTACACCTTC
>TRBD1|-|TRBV30|TRBJ2-5
CAWSSGQQETQYF
TGTGCCTGGAGTTCGGGACAGCAAGAGACCCAGTACTTC
>-|-|TRBV27|TRBJ2-7
CASSLSGPTSSYEQYF
TGTGCCAGCAGTTTGAGCGGTCCTACTAGCTCCTACGAGCAGTACTTC
>-|-|TRBV6-5|TRBJ2-1
CASIPWSLSYNEQFF
TGTGCCAGCATCCCGTGGAGCCTCTCCTACAATGAGCAGTTCTTC
>-|-|TRBV5-1|TRBJ2-1
CASSADPGDIYNEQFF
TGCGCCAGCAGCGCCGATCCAGGGGATATATACAATGAGCAGTTCTTC
>-|-|TRBV27|TRBJ2-1
CASSSYRVDEQFF
TGTGCCAGCAGTTCATACAGGGTCGATGAGCAGTTCTTC
>-|-|TRBV5-5|TRBJ1-2
CASSLGPGNNYGYTF
TGTGCCAGCAGCTTGGGTCCAGGGAACAACTATGGCTACACCTTC
>TRBD2|-|TRBV4-1|TRBJ2-5
CASSRTAGGPETQYF
TGCGCCAGCAGCCGGACAGCGGGAGGGCCGGAGACCCAGTACTTC
>-|-|TRBV7-9|TRBJ1-1
CASSLHVGGITEAFF
TGTGCCAGCAGCCTCCACGTGGGGGGGATCACTGAAGCTTTCTTT
>-|-|TRBV5-1|TRBJ2-1
CASSLVAGSSYNEQFF
TGCGCCAGCAGCTTGGTAGCCGGGAGCTCCTACAATGAGCAGTTCTTC
>-|once|TRBV7-9|TRBJ1-4
CASSSPLEKLFF
TGTGCCAGCAGCTCCCCCCTTGAAAAACTGTTTTTT
>-|-|TRBV27|TRBJ2-3
CASSLGPADTQYF
TGTGCCAGCAGTTTAGGGCCCGCAGATACGCAGTATTTT
>-|-|TRBV10-3|TRBJ2-7
CAISSLTGRGHNEQYF
TGTGCCATCAGCTCCCTCACAGGGAGGGGACACAATGAGCAGTACTTC
>TRBD1|once|TRBV5-1|TRBJ1-1
CASSHQTGADTEAFF
TGCGCCAGCAGCCATCAGACAGGGGCGGACACTGAAGCTTTCTTT
>TRBD2|-|TRBV5-6|TRBJ2-2
CASIFSGLYTGELFF
TGTGCCAGCATTTTTAGCGGGCTTTACACCGGGGAGCTGTTTTTT
>-|-|TRBV5-1|TRBJ2-5
CASSQGGETQYF
TGCGCCAGCAGCCAGGGTGGAGAGACCCAGTACTTC
>-|-|TRBV21-1|TRBJ2-7
CASSKDRPSGRIYEQYF
TGTGCCAGCAGCAAAGACCGACCTAGCGGGAGAATCTACGAGCAGTACTTC
>TRBD1|-|TRBV29-1|TRBJ2-1
CSVGQGKGEQFF
TGCAGCGTTGGACAGGGGAAGGGTGAGCAGTTCTTC
>-|-|TRBV28|TRBJ1-2
CASSRPGGFGYTF
TGTGCCAGCAGTCGCCCAGGAGGGTTTGGCTACACCTTC
>-|-|TRBV28|TRBJ2-5
CASSLSTGGGETQYF
TGTGCCAGCAGTCTCTCTACGGGGGGCGGAGAGACCCAGTACTTC
>TRBD1|-|TRBV28|TRBJ2-1
CASSSGGGSSYNEQFF
TGTGCCAGCAGTTCAGGGGGTGGGAGCTCCTACAATGAGCAGTTCTTC
>-|once|TRBV12-2|TRBJ1-6
CASRLSRTEATDNSPLHF
TGTGCAAGTCGCTTATCGCGGACAGAAGCCACCGATAATTCACCCCTCCACTTT
>TRBD1|-|TRBV7-2|TRBJ2-7
CASSFSSGTVDQQYF
TGTGCCAGCAGCTTCAGCTCCGGGACAGTCGACCAGCAGTACTTC
>-|-|TRBV11-3|TRBJ2-7
CASSQEVFGEQYF
TGTGCCAGCAGCCAAGAGGTATTCGGGGAGCAGTACTTC